The clone carrying this T cell receptor beta chain was detected only once. Antigen unknown. It differs at one base from a far larger clone, so likely a read error. Deep level was the assay's run setting. Genomic DNA (from each subset) was split evenly across several immunoSEQ plates. Original analysis: ImmunoSEQ supplied junction-only sequences lacking quality scores, so filtering was different. The protocol was immunoSEQ multiplex PCR, while the TCRdb copy is restricted to in-frame clones and leaves out a portion. For V, J and clone size, that table is used; D and trimming come from the DNA. Counted here are about 360,000 clones, 73% occurring once; the ten biggest clones make up over 9.5%. The sample comes from a study of shared clonotypes between healthy human individuals. Findings of the study overall: Sampling included only blood; tissue repertoires likely differ.

Losses at the gene ends were 6 bases for V and 2 bases for J; bases not matched to a gene: 4. CDR1 and CDR2 (germline): SGHVS, FNYEAQ. The CDR3 runs to 14 residues. The V gene is TRBV7-6, the J gene TRBJ1-5; 7 bases agree with TRBD1. The TCR sequence derives from a man aged 25-45 years in good health. The sequenced material came from memory CD4+ T cells sorted from blood. Stated subset: CD45RA-negative fraction. Here the CDR3 reads CASSRTGGNQPQHF. CDR3 DNA: TGTGCCAGCAGTCGTACAGGGGGCAATCAGCCCCAGCATTTT.